This note documents a single T cell receptor beta chain sequence. The antigen this receptor binds is unknown. One base away there is no much larger clone; base qualities are not given. These data are taken from a study of radiotherapy plus CTLA-4 blockade in lung cancer (dated by TCRdb to between 2018 and 2020). At the level of the whole study: Objective responses occurred in about 20% of enrolled patients, and roughly 30% achieved disease control.

Overall results and qualifications from the work: After treatment with radiotherapy and ipilimumab, TCR clones that came from tumors expanded in the peripheral blood. The strongest predictors of response, as reported, were early dynamic changes in blood T cell clones along with a rise in serum interferon-beta after radiation.

The study evaluated CTLA-4 blockade (ipilimumab) given together with focal radiation therapy in patients who had chemo-refractory metastatic non-small-cell lung cancer. Receptor libraries were prepared by the immunoSEQ multiplex PCR assay. TCRdb obtained this table from immuneACCESS and retained in-frame rearrangements with V and J assigned. These tables miss some clones; where compared with another copy, unresolved V genes account for less than half of the shortfall, and the remainder is unexplained. This sample lists roughly 42,000 clones; roughly three quarters were detected once. The ten largest clonotypes hold 20% to 25% of the sample. From the germline V gene (reference sequence), CDR1 is LNHDA and CDR2 is SQIVND. Spanning cysteine to phenylalanine, the CDR3 consists of 17 amino acids. Just the 51-base CDR3 DNA is kept, in frame starting at base 1. V loses 5 bases, J loses 6 bases, and the germline ends lie 20 bases apart.

The source of this sequence is a human donor with non-small cell lung cancer that progressed on radiotherapy plus ipilimumab. The V gene is TRBV19 and the J gene is TRBJ1-6; TRBD1 might be the D gene, on 5 matching bases. Source: peripheral blood, taken from a patient treated with radiotherapy plus ipilimumab. DNA sequence: TGTGCCAGTAGTTCTGACAGAAAATTCGGTTCTAATTCACCCCTCCACTTT. Its protein is CASSSDRKFGSNSPLHF.